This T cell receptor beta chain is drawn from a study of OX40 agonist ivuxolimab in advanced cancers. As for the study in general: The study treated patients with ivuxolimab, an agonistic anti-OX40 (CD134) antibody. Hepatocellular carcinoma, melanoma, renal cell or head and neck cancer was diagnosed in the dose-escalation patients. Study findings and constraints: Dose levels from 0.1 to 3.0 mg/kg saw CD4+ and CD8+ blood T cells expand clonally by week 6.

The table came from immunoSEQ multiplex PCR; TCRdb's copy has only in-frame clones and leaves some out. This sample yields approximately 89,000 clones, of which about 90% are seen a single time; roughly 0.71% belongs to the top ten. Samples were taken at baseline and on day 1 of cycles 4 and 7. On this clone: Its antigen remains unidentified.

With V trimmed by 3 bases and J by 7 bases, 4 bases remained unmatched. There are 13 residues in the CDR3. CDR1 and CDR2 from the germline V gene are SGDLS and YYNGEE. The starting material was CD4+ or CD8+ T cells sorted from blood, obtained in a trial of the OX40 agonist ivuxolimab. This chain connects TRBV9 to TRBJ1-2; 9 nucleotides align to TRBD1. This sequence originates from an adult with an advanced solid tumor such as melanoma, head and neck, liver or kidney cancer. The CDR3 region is CASSEGTGFGYTF. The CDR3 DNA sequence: TGTGCCAGCAGCGAAGGGACAGGGTTTGGCTACACCTTC.